The entry below describes one T cell receptor beta chain. Its antigen is as yet unknown. The study ran its PCR with 60 Vbeta and 13 Jbeta primers. Profiled with immunoSEQ multiplex PCR; TCRdb holds only in-frame clones, not every one. The sample records 100,000 to 140,000 clones, around 74% being singletons. This CDR3 comprises 11 residues. Germline V gives CDR1 GTSNPN, CDR2 SVGIG (reference sequence). V was pared by 5 bases and J by 10 bases, with 14 bases between. Though probably carrying unrecorded immune exposures, donors were nominally healthy at sampling. The sample belongs to a study of cytomegalovirus exposure and HLA in healthy donors. The study, taken as a whole, reports: Analyzed later, association rates of TCRs varied across HLA loci, with DRB1 most and HLA-C fewest.

The TCR originated in a woman between 35 and 50 years old in good health and CMV-seropositive. J is TRBJ1-1 and V is TRBV30, with D possibly being TRBD1 (5 bases). The source material was PBMCs. CDR3 protein: CAWSPAGGAFF. As DNA, the CDR3 is TGTGCCTGGTCACCGGCCGGGGGAGCTTTCTTT.